This T cell receptor beta chain was obtained from a study of T cell responses to AZD1222 COVID-19 vaccine. Study-level points and caveats: It should be noted that donors were predominantly white British and more often female, and clonal diversity was possibly underestimated.

The method was immunoSEQ multiplex PCR; TCRdb's version includes in-frame clones alone and lacks a portion of them. The sample has about 92,000 clones, around 84% seen once. CDR3 size: 17 residues. Germline V gene data show CDR1 as SGHAT and CDR2 as FQNNGV. V lost 5 bases and J lost 1; bases outside the gene matches: 8. About this clone itself: No antigen is known for it.

The chain links TRBV11-2 to TRBJ2-1; 10 bases are a match to TRBD2. This receptor was taken from an adult in good health. Sequencing was performed on peripheral blood, taken on day 0 of AZD1222 vaccination. In DNA, the CDR3 is TGTGCCAGCAGCCCACCCGAGGGACTAGCGTCCTACAATGAGCAGTTCTTC. This codes for CASSPPEGLASYNEQFF.